This TCR beta chain appears in the sequencing data of a study of cytomegalovirus exposure and HLA in healthy donors. CDR1 is MGHDK and CDR2 is SYGVNS in the germline V gene. The V gene lost 4 bases and the J gene lost 5 bases, with 16 bases spanning the gap. This CDR3 is 15 amino acids long. Notes on this clone: Its antigen is unidentified.

Study-level results: When a later analysis was performed, an Asian-associated ancestry cluster reportedly had fewer N-insertions than the roughly 700-donor mean.

Researchers ran the PCR with 60 Vbeta and 13 Jbeta primers. Sequencing used immunoSEQ multiplex PCR; TCRdb keeps in-frame clones, though not all of them. The sample carries under 250,000 clones, over 75% recorded once. The clonotype was recovered from a male donor in good health and CMV-seronegative. What was sequenced was PBMCs. The chain uses TRBV25-1 and TRBJ2-3, with a weak D call TRBD1 (6 bases). CDR3 sequence reads: CASSANRAHRDTQYF. The CDR3 coding sequence is TGTGCCAGCAGTGCCAACAGGGCGCATAGAGATACGCAGTATTTT.